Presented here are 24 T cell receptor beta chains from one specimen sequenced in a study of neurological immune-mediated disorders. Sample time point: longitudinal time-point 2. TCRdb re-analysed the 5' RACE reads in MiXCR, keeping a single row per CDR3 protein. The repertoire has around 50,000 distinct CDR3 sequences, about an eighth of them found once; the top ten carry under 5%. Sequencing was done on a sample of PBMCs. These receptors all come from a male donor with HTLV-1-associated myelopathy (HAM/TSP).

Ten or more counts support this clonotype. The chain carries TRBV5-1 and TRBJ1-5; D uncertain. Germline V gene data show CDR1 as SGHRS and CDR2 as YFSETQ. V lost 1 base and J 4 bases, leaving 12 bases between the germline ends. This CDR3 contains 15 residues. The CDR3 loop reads CASSLTAAENQPQHF. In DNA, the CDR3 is TGCGCCAGCAGCTTGACAGCTGCTGAAAATCAGCCCCAGCATTTT.

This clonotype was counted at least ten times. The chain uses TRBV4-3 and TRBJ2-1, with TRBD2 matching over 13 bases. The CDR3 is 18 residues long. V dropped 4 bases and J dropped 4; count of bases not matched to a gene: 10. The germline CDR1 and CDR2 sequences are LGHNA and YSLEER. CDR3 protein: CASSPEGTSGEEYNEQFF. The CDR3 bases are TGCGCCAGCAGCCCCGAGGGGACTAGCGGGGAGGAATACAATGAGCAGTTCTTC.

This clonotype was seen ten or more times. The CDR3 sequence is CASRGQESSYNSPLHF. The CDR3 nucleotides read TGCGCCAGCCGTGGACAGGAGAGCTCCTATAATTCACCCCTCCACTTT. This chain links TRBV5-1 with TRBJ1-6, with 7 bases aligning to TRBD1. The CDR3 consists of 16 residues. J gave up 0 bases and V 7 bases, and 7 bases lay outside the gene matches. Germline loops: CDR1 SGHRS, CDR2 YFSETQ.

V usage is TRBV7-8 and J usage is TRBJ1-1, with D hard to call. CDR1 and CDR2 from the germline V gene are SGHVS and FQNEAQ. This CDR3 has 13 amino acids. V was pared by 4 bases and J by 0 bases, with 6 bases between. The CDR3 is CASSYRLNTEAFF. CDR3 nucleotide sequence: TGTGCCAGCAGCTACAGACTGAACACTGAAGCTTTCTTT.

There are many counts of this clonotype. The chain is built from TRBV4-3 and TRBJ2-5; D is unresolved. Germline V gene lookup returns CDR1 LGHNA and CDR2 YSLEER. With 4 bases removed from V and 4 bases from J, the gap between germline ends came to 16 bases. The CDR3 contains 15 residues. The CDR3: CASSPKSAVGETQYF. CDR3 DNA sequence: TGCGCCAGCAGCCCGAAAAGCGCGGTAGGAGAGACCCAGTACTTC.

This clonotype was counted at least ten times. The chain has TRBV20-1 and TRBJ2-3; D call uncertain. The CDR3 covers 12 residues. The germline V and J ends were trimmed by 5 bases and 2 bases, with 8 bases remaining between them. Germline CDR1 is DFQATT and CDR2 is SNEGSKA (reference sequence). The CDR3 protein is CSAPGHTDTQYF. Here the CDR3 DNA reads TGCAGTGCTCCCGGGCACACAGATACGCAGTATTTT.

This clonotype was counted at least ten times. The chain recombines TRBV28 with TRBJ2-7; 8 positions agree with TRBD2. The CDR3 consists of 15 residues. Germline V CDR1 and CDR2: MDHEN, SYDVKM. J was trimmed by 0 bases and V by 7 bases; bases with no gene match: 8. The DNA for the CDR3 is TGTGCCAGCAACTCCGGGACTAGGCTCTCCTACGAGCAGTACTTC. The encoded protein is CASNSGTRLSYEQYF.

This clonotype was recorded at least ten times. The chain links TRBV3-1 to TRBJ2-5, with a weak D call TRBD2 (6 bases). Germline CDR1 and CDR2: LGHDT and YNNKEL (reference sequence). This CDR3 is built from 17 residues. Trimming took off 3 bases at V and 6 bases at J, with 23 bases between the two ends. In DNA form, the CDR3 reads TGTGCCAGCAGCCATTTAGCGGAGACCGGGCTGGGAAAGACCCAGTACTTC. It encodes CASSHLAETGLGKTQYF.

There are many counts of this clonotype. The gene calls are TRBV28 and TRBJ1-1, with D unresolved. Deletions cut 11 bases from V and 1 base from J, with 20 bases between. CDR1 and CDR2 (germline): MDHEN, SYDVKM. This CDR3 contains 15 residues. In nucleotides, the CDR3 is TGTGCCGCCTCTATAGGCCGTGCGGGGAACACTGAAGCTTTCTTT. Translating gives CAASIGRAGNTEAFF.

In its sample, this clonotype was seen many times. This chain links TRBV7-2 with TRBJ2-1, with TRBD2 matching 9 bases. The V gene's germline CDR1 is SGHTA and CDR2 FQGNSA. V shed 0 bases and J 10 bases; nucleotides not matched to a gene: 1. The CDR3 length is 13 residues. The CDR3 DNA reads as TGTGCCAGCAGCTTAGCCAGCGGGGGGGAGCAGTTCTTC. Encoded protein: CASSLASGGEQFF.

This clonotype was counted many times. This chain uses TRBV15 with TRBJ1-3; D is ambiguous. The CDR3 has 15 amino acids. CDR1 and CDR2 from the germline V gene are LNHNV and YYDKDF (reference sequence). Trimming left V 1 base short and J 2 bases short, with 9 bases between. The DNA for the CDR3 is TGTGCCACCAGCAGAGCAGGTTCTGCTGGAAACACCATATATTTT. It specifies CATSRAGSAGNTIYF.

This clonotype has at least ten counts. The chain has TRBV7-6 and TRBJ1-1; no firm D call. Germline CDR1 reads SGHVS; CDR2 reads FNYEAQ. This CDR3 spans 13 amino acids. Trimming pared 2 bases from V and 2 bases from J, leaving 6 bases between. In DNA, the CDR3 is TGTGCCAGCAGCTTATCGAGAAACACTGAAGCTTTCTTT. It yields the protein CASSLSRNTEAFF.

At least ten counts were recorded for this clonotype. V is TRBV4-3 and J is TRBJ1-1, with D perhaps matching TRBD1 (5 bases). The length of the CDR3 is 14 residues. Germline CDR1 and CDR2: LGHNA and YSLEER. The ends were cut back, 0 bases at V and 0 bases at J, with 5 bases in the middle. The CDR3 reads CASSQDRVNTEAFF. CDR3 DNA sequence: TGCGCCAGCAGCCAAGACAGGGTGAACACTGAAGCTTTCTTT.

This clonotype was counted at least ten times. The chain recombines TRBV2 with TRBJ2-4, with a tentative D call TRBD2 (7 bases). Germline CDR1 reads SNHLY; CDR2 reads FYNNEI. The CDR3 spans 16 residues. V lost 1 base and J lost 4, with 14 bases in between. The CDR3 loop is CASSEDGGQGKNIQYF. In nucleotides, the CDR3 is TGTGCCAGCAGTGAAGACGGGGGGCAAGGAAAAAACATTCAGTACTTC.

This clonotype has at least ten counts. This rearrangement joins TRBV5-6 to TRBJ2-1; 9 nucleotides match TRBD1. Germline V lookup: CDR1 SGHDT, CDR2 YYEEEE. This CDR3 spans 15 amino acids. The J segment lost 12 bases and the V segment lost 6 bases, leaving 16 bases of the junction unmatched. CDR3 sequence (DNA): TGTGCCAGCACAGCCGGGACAGGGAGGGCCCCTTCGCAGTTCTTC. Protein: CASTAGTGRAPSQFF.

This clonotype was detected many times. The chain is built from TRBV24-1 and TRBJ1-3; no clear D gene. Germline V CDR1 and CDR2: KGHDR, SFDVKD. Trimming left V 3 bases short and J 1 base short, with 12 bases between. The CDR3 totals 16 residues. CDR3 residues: CATSDGPPRSGNTIYF. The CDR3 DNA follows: TGTGCCACCAGTGATGGACCCCCGAGATCTGGAAACACCATATATTTT.

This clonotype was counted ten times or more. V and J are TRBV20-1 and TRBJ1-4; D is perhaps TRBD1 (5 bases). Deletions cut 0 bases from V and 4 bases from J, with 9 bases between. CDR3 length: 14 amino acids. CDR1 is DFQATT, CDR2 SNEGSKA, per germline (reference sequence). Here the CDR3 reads CSARDGGINEKLFF. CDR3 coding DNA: TGCAGTGCTAGAGACGGGGGGATTAATGAAAAACTGTTTTTT.

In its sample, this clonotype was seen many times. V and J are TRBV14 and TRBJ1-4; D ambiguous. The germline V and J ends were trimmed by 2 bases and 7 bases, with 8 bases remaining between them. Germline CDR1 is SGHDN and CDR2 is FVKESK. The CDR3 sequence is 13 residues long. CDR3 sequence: CASSQIFGEKLFF. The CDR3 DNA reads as TGTGCCAGCAGCCAAATCTTCGGTGAAAAACTGTTTTTT.

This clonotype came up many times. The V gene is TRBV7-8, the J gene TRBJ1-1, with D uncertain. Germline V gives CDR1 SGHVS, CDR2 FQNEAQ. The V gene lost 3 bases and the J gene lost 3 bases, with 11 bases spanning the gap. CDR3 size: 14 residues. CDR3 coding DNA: TGTGCCAGCAGCTTGTCTGAGGCAGACACTGAAGCTTTCTTT. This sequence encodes CASSLSEADTEAFF.

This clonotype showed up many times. The CDR3 protein is CASSSSGGRQETQYF. The CDR3 DNA follows: TGTGCCAGCAGCTCCTCGGGGGGGAGGCAAGAGACCCAGTACTTC. The rearrangement joins TRBV7-8 to TRBJ2-5, with 8 bases aligning to TRBD2. The CDR3 spans 15 residues. V dropped 4 bases and J dropped 2; count of bases not matched to a gene: 6. CDR1 and CDR2 from the germline V gene are SGHVS and FQNEAQ.

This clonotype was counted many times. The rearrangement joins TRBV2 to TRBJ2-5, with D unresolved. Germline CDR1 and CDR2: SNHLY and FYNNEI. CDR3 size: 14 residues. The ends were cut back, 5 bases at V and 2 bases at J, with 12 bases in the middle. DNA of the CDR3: TGTGCCAGCAGTCGGACGGCCCAGCAAGAGACCCAGTACTTC. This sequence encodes CASSRTAQQETQYF.

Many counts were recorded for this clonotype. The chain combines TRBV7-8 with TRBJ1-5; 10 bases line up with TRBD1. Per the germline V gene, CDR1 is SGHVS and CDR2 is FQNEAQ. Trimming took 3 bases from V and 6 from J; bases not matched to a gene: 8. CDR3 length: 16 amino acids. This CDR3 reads CASSLSDRGLGQPQHF. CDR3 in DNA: TGTGCCAGCAGCTTGTCCGACAGGGGGCTCGGTCAGCCCCAGCATTTT.

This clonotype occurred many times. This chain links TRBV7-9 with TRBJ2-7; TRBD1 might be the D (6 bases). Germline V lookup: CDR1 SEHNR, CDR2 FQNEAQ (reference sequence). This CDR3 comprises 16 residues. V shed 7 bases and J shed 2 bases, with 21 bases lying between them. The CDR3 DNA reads TGTGCCAGCACCCAGGGGCCAGGGGATACTACCTACGAGCAGTACTTC. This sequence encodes CASTQGPGDTTYEQYF.

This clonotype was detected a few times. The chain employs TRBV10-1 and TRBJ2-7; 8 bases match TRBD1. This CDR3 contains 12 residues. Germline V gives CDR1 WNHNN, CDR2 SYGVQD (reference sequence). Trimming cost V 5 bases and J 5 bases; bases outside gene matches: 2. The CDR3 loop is CASSPGGDEQYF. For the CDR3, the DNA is TGCGCCAGCAGTCCAGGGGGCGACGAGCAGTACTTC.